Following are 31 T cell receptor beta chains from one sample sequenced in a study of blood T cell repertoires in COVID-19. Sequencing used immunoSEQ multiplex PCR; TCRdb keeps in-frame clones, though not all of them. This table holds 140,000 to 150,000 clones, over 80% found once. The sequenced material came from peripheral blood. Receptor source: a woman aged 50 to 60 with acute or convalescent COVID-19.

The V gene is TRBV5-1, the J gene TRBJ1-5; no clear D gene. From germline, CDR1 is SGHRS and CDR2 YFSETQ. The CDR3 extends over 14 amino acids. The V and J ends lost 5 bases and 4 bases respectively, with 13 bases between them. The CDR3 here is CASSPGEVNQPQHF. The DNA for the CDR3 is TGCGCCAGCAGTCCCGGGGAGGTAAATCAGCCCCAGCATTTT.

The chain couples TRBV6-1 to TRBJ2-3, with TRBD2 matching 7 bases. After removal of 0 bases from V and 2 bases from J, the junction contained 8 bases not matched to a gene. Germline V gene data show CDR1 as MNHNS and CDR2 as SASEGT. The CDR3 sequence is 17 residues long. Here the CDR3 reads CASSEAPPTSYTDTQYF. CDR3 coding DNA: TGTGCCAGCAGTGAAGCCCCCCCGACTAGCTACACAGATACGCAGTATTTT.

The chain is built from TRBV6-5 and TRBJ1-4; D gene uncertain. Trimming cost V 4 bases and J 10 bases, with 10 bases left between them. Germline CDR1 is MNHEY and CDR2 is SVGAGI. The CDR3 consists of 12 residues. The CDR3 region has the DNA TGTGCCAGCAGTTTCGGGGTAGGAAAACTGTTTTTT. It encodes CASSFGVGKLFF.

This rearrangement joins TRBV15 to TRBJ1-3; D is ambiguous. CDR1 and CDR2 (germline): LNHNV, YYDKDF (reference sequence). This CDR3 has 16 amino acids. V shed 1 base and J shed 0 bases, with 10 bases lying between them. Here the CDR3 DNA reads TGTGCCACCAGCAGAGGACTCCTGAACTCTGGAAACACCATATATTTT. Translating it yields CATSRGLLNSGNTIYF.

The chain combines TRBV20-1 with TRBJ2-3; perhaps TRBD1 as D (5 bases). This CDR3 has 11 residues. V was clipped by 5 bases and J by 6 bases, with 9 bases between them. CDR1 is DFQATT and CDR2 is SNEGSKA in the germline V gene (reference sequence). DNA of the CDR3: TGCAGTGCTGTCCCAGGGGATACGCAGTATTTT. It yields the protein CSAVPGDTQYF.

Comment on this clone: Distinct nucleotide sequences in the sample also encode this CDR3. This chain connects TRBV10-3 to TRBJ2-7; D is unclear. The germline V gene encodes CDR1 ENHRY and CDR2 SYGVKD. Trimming cost V 6 bases and J 1 base, with 10 bases left between them. This CDR3 contains 13 residues. The CDR3 DNA is TGTGCCATCAGATCGACTGGGTCCTACGAGCAGTACTTC. Encoded protein: CAIRSTGSYEQYF.

This clone was observed a few times. This chain uses TRBV27 with TRBJ2-2; D gene ambiguous. This CDR3 region has 13 residues. Germline-derived CDR1 and CDR2 are MNHEY and SMNVEV (reference sequence). V lost 3 bases and J lost 7, with 9 bases in between. In nucleotides, the CDR3 is TGTGCCAGCAGTTTCCCCCCCGGCGGGGAGCTGTTTTTT. Translation: CASSFPPGGELFF.

V usage is TRBV19 and J usage is TRBJ2-7, with D perhaps matching TRBD1 (6 bases). CDR3 length: 14 amino acids. Trimming stripped 1 base from V and 0 bases from J, with 7 bases between. CDR1 and CDR2 from the germline V gene are LNHDA and SQIVND (reference sequence). The CDR3 here is CASSIGDNSYEQYF. The CDR3 coding sequence is TGTGCCAGTAGTATAGGGGACAACTCCTACGAGCAGTACTTC.

The V and J genes are TRBV2 and TRBJ1-2, with D possibly being TRBD1 (5 bases). This CDR3 is built from 15 residues. Germline CDR1 is SNHLY and CDR2 is FYNNEI. V lost 0 bases and J lost 6, with 14 bases in between. The CDR3: CASSEAFPTVNGYTF. CDR3 bases: TGTGCCAGCAGTGAAGCATTCCCGACAGTGAATGGCTACACCTTC.

The chain uses TRBV6-6 and TRBJ2-3, with 11 bases aligning to TRBD2. Germline CDR1 and CDR2: MNHNY and SVGAGI (reference sequence). Germline trimming cut 6 bases from V and 5 bases from J; bases unmatched to any gene: 1. The CDR3 length is 13 residues. For the CDR3, the DNA is TGTGCCAGCAGGCTAGCGGGAGGAGATACGCAGTATTTT. This sequence encodes CASRLAGGDTQYF.

The chain joins TRBV6-5 to TRBJ1-2; D unresolved. The germline V and J ends were trimmed by 10 bases and 2 bases, with 11 bases remaining between them. CDR3 length: 12 residues. The germline CDR1 and CDR2 sequences are MNHEY and SVGAGI. CDR3 loop: CATSEGNYGYTF. CDR3 coding DNA: TGTGCCACCTCTGAGGGAAACTATGGCTACACCTTC.

J is TRBJ2-2 and V is TRBV11-2; D unclear. Germline V gives CDR1 SGHAT, CDR2 FQNNGV. The V end lost 2 bases, the J end lost 1 base, and 2 bases lay between the germline ends. This CDR3 comprises 13 residues. CDR3 DNA sequence: TGTGCCAGCAGCTTACAGAACACCGGGGAGCTGTTTTTT. This codes for CASSLQNTGELFF.

This sequence joins TRBV7-6 and TRBJ2-2, with 7 nucleotides matching TRBD1. V was pared by 5 bases and J by 6 bases, with 6 bases of the junction left unmatched. The CDR3 sequence is 14 residues long. Germline V gene data show CDR1 as SGHVS and CDR2 as FNYEAQ. The CDR3 DNA reads as TGTGCCAGCAGCACGACAGGGATTGCCGGGGAGCTGTTTTTT. Translating it yields CASSTTGIAGELFF.

The CDR3 DNA follows: TGTGCCAGCAGCCCCACGGGTCATGGCTCCCTCGAGCAGTACTTC. Amino acid sequence: CASSPTGHGSLEQYF. This sequence joins TRBV7-9 and TRBJ2-7; D remains unclear. Between the trimmed V and J ends, which lost 5 bases and 6 bases, there was a span of 20 bases. The length of the CDR3 is 15 residues. Germline lookup yields CDR1 SEHNR and CDR2 FQNEAQ (reference sequence).

The chain links TRBV12-3 or TRBV12-4 to TRBJ2-1; 7 nucleotides agree with TRBD2. The ends lost 5 bases at V and 8 bases at J; junction bases unmatched: 6. This CDR3 is 13 amino acids long. CDR3 sequence: CASSLGGIDEQFF. CDR3 bases: TGTGCCAGCAGTCTGGGGGGGATTGATGAGCAGTTCTTC.

The V gene is TRBV12-3 or TRBV12-4, the J gene TRBJ1-1; no clear D. This CDR3 has 11 amino acids. V was trimmed by 3 bases and J by 5 bases, leaving 4 bases between them. The chain's CDR3 is CASSFRTEAFF. The CDR3 nucleotides are TGTGCCAGCAGTTTCAGGACTGAAGCTTTCTTT.

The gene calls are TRBV13 and TRBJ2-6; D gene ambiguous. V lost 3 bases to trimming and J lost 0 bases, with 3 bases between them. The CDR3 extends over 14 amino acids. The V gene's germline CDR1 is PRHDT and CDR2 FYEKMQ (reference sequence). The CDR3 is CASSFLSGANVLTF. The CDR3 DNA reads as TGTGCCAGCAGCTTTCTCTCTGGGGCCAACGTCCTGACTTTC. Combining the CDR3 with reference TRBV13 and TRBJ2-6 gives the whole variable domain AAGVIQSPRHLIKEKRETATLKCYPIPRHDTVYWYQQGPGQDPQFLISFYEKMQSDKGSIPDRFSAQQFSDYHSELNMSSLELGDSALYFCASSFLSGANVLTFGAGSRLTVL.

This chain connects TRBV6-5 to TRBJ1-2, with D hard to call. Germline assignment: CDR1 MNHEY and CDR2 SVGAGI. The CDR3 sequence is 15 residues long. V lost 4 bases and J lost 6, with 18 bases in between. The CDR3 nucleotides are TGTGCCAGCAGTTCCGACTTTAGAGACGCGGATGGCTACACCTTC. Translated: CASSSDFRDADGYTF.

The V and J genes are TRBV5-6 and TRBJ1-4; 10 bases are shared with TRBD1. The length of the CDR3 is 15 residues. V lost 4 bases, J lost 5 bases, and 5 bases stayed unmatched. CDR1 is SGHDT, CDR2 YYEEEE, per germline. The CDR3 DNA reads as TGTGCCAGCAGCCCACTGGACAGGGGGAATGAAAAACTGTTTTTT. Its translation is CASSPLDRGNEKLFF.

This chain uses TRBV20-1 with TRBJ1-2; no clear D. V was pared by 3 bases and J by 5 bases, with 10 bases between. The CDR3 is made up of 12 amino acids. Germline V lookup: CDR1 DFQATT, CDR2 SNEGSKA (reference sequence). CDR3 coding DNA: TGCAGTGCTAGTGTTTGGAGATATGGCTACACCTTC. It specifies CSASVWRYGYTF.

This clone has more than one count but fewer than ten. The CDR3 loop reads CASSLRDRGSNTEAFF. For the CDR3, the DNA is TGTGCCAGCAGCCTCCGGGACAGGGGATCCAACACTGAAGCTTTCTTT. The chain couples TRBV7-8 to TRBJ1-1, with 10 bases identical to TRBD1. Germline-derived CDR1 and CDR2 are SGHVS and FQNEAQ. Losses at the gene ends were 5 bases for V and 2 bases for J; bases not matched to a gene: 8. The CDR3 extends over 16 amino acids. Drawing the rest from reference TRBV7-8 and TRBJ1-1, the complete variable domain is GAGVSQSPRYKVAKRGQDVALRCDPISGHVSLFWYQQALGQGPEFLTYFQNEAQLDKSGLPSDRFFAERPEGSVSTLKIQRTQQEDSAVYLCASSLRDRGSNTEAFFGQGTRLTVV.

This chain connects TRBV7-2 to TRBJ1-6; D gene uncertain. From germline, CDR1 is SGHTA and CDR2 FQGNSA. V was trimmed by 1 base and J by 3 bases, leaving 10 bases between them. The CDR3 extends over 16 amino acids. Here the CDR3 DNA reads TGTGCCAGCAGCTTAGGGCAGGCGAGCTATAATTCACCCCTCCACTTT. Protein sequence: CASSLGQASYNSPLHF. Complete variable domain (other parts from reference TRBV7-2 and TRBJ1-6): GAGVSQSPSNKVTEKGKDVELRCDPISGHTALYWYRQSLGQGLEFLIYFQGNSAPDKSGLPSDRFSAERTGGSVSTLTIQRTQQEDSAVYLCASSLGQASYNSPLHFGNGTRLTVT.

This clone has only one observation. The V and J genes are TRBV19 and TRBJ1-5; D gene ambiguous. Trimming took off 7 bases at V and 2 bases at J, with 9 bases between the two ends. The CDR3 sequence is 13 residues long. The V gene's germline CDR1 is LNHDA and CDR2 SQIVND (reference sequence). CDR3 in amino acids: CASTPHRNQPQHF. The CDR3 DNA is TGTGCCAGTACTCCACACCGCAATCAGCCCCAGCATTTT.

The chain combines TRBV18 with TRBJ1-1; 8 bases are a match to TRBD1. The ends lost 2 bases at V and 11 bases at J; junction bases unmatched: 13. This CDR3 is 15 amino acids long. Germline V lookup: CDR1 KGHSH, CDR2 LQKENI. Here the CDR3 DNA reads TGTGCCAGCTCACCATTTGTGGGACAGGAAATTCCGGCTTTCTTT. Its protein product is CASSPFVGQEIPAFF.

V and J are TRBV28 and TRBJ1-2, with a possible D match to TRBD1 (6 bases). Germline CDR1 reads MDHEN; CDR2 reads SYDVKM. There are 16 residues in the CDR3. V was pared by 2 bases and J by 4 bases, with 17 bases between. Here the CDR3 reads CASSLGGAGFSYGYTF. The DNA for the CDR3 is TGTGCCAGCAGTTTAGGGGGGGCAGGGTTCAGCTATGGCTACACCTTC.

The rearrangement uses TRBV9 and TRBJ2-1; TRBD2 is a possible D gene (6 bases). CDR1 and CDR2 (germline): SGDLS, YYNGEE. This CDR3 is 15 amino acids long. Deletions cut 4 bases from V and 0 bases from J, with 11 bases between. CDR3 protein: CASSFSGVSYNEQFF. In DNA form, the CDR3 reads TGTGCCAGCAGCTTTAGCGGCGTCTCCTACAATGAGCAGTTCTTC.

V and J are TRBV6-5 and TRBJ2-5; 7 positions agree with TRBD2. CDR3 length: 14 residues. CDR1 and CDR2 from the germline V gene are MNHEY and SVGAGI. V gave up 5 bases and J gave up 2 bases; unmatched junction bases: 5. In nucleotides, the CDR3 is TGTGCCAGCAGTAGTGACGGGGGGCAAGAGACCCAGTACTTC. Translating it yields CASSSDGGQETQYF.

This sequence joins TRBV19 and TRBJ2-1; TRBD2 matches at 9 bases. Trimming took 2 bases from V and 7 from J; bases not matched to a gene: 18. CDR1 LNHDA and CDR2 SQIVND come from the germline V gene (reference sequence). This CDR3 contains 19 residues. The DNA of the CDR3 is TGTGCCAGTAGTATAATTGCAGGGACGTTAGCGGGAGATGGGAATGAGCAGTTCTTC. Translated, it gives CASSIIAGTLAGDGNEQFF.

The chain employs TRBV4-1 and TRBJ1-1; TRBD1 matches 8 bases. The V gene end was trimmed by 4 bases and the J gene end by 0 bases; junction bases not matched to a gene: 4. CDR3 size: 15 residues. CDR1 is MGHRA and CDR2 is YSYEKL in the germline V gene. The CDR3 here is CASSRQGNVNTEAFF. DNA of the CDR3: TGCGCCAGCAGCCGACAGGGGAACGTGAACACTGAAGCTTTCTTT.

This chain uses TRBV27 with TRBJ2-3; TRBD2 aligns across 14 bases. The germline V gene encodes CDR1 MNHEY and CDR2 SMNVEV (reference sequence). The CDR3 covers 13 residues. J lost 11 bases, V lost 6 bases, and 4 bases had no gene match. The CDR3 DNA is TGTGCCAGCAGCCCCGGGACTAGCGGGGGGCAGTATTTT. Translation gives CASSPGTSGGQYF.

The genes are TRBV9 and TRBJ2-1; a possible D gene is TRBD1 (5 bases). The CDR3 totals 15 residues. Trimming cost V 3 bases and J 4 bases, with 14 bases left between them. CDR1 is SGDLS and CDR2 is YYNGEE in the germline V gene. DNA for the CDR3: TGTGCCAGCAGCGGGAGCGTGACAGCTTACAATGAGCAGTTCTTC. Protein: CASSGSVTAYNEQFF.